This note documents a single T cell receptor beta chain sequence. Antigen: not known. Likely a read error: the CDR3 ends without its conserved phenylalanine or tryptophan. The DNA is left out, because the CDR3 cannot be placed on it with certainty; the CDR3 is given as TCRdb lists it. The data stem from a study of T cells in Graves' hyperthyroidism and ophthalmopathy. Looked up from germline, CDR1 is SNHLY and CDR2 is FYNNEI. The CDR3 extends over 8 residues, inclusive of both ends. Template material for amplifying TCR beta CDR3 regions consisted of RNA transcripts. Researchers ran a first-round RT-PCR on the TCR CDR3 using the HTBI primer set. TCRdb processed the multiplex PCR reads anew with MiXCR; each CDR3 protein has one entry. The sample consists of more than 550,000 distinct CDR3 sequences, 45% of them appearing once. Study-level results: Among clonotypes expanded in thyroid above 0.001, most were also found in blood.

This clonotype was obtained from an adult man with Graves' disease, either hyperthyroidism or ophthalmopathy (not recorded which). The specimen sequenced was peripheral blood or thyroid tissue (not recorded which). The genes are TRBV2 and TRBJ1-4; whether TRBD1, the table's D call, matches the DNA was not checked. The CDR3 protein is CASGGQEV.